Shown below are 21 T cell receptor beta chains from a single sample sequenced in a study of cytomegalovirus exposure and HLA in healthy donors. The PCR employed 60 Vbeta primers together with 13 Jbeta primers. Method: immunoSEQ multiplex PCR; TCRdb's copy keeps in-frame clones and lacks some. Altogether about 100,000 clones are present, roughly three quarters being singletons, with the ten largest covering about 3.8%. The source material was PBMCs. The receptors shown here come from a woman aged 40 to 49 in good health and CMV-seronegative.

This clone is a singleton in its sample. The rearrangement uses TRBV4-2 and TRBJ1-2; no firm D call. Germline CDR1 is LGHNA and CDR2 is YNFKEQ. V was shortened by 4 bases and J by 4 bases, with 4 bases between the two germline ends. The CDR3 is 11 residues long. CDR3 in DNA: TGTGCCAGCAGCCTCGGCTATGGCTACACCTTC. Translating gives CASSLGYGYTF.

This clone showed up just once. The genes are TRBV5-1 and TRBJ1-6; 9 bases are shared with TRBD1. This CDR3 region has 14 residues. Germline V lookup: CDR1 SGHRS, CDR2 YFSETQ. J was trimmed by 13 bases and V by 3 bases; bases with no gene match: 8. This CDR3 reads CASSSGTGLHPLHF. CDR3 coding DNA: TGCGCCAGCAGCTCCGGGACAGGGTTACATCCCCTCCACTTT.

This sequence joins TRBV10-2 and TRBJ2-2, with TRBD2 matching 8 bases. V shed 6 bases and J 4 bases; nucleotides not matched to a gene: 4. This CDR3 spans 14 amino acids. Germline assignment: CDR1 WSHSY and CDR2 SAAADI. The CDR3 loop reads CASSWAGGTGELFF. CDR3 bases: TGCGCCAGCAGCTGGGCGGGGGGCACCGGGGAGCTGTTTTTT.

This chain links TRBV5-6 with TRBJ1-2; no reliable D call. CDR3 size: 15 residues. V was clipped by 0 bases and J by 2 bases, with 11 bases between them. Per the germline V gene, CDR1 is SGHDT and CDR2 is YYEEEE. CDR3 DNA sequence: TGTGCCAGCAGCTTGGGGGCCAGGTACAACTATGGCTACACCTTC. This translates into CASSLGARYNYGYTF.

The V call is TRBV9, the J call TRBJ2-2; D is ambiguous. CDR1 and CDR2 from the germline V gene are SGDLS and YYNGEE. CDR3 length equals 16 residues. Deletions cut 0 bases from V and 6 bases from J, with 15 bases between. CDR3 bases: TGTGCCAGCAGCGTAGTTCCCCCCACAAGCGCCGGGGAGCTGTTTTTT. It codes for CASSVVPPTSAGELFF.

The CDR3 coding sequence is TGTGCCAGCAGCGCTAATATCGCTCTGGGGGGGAACACCGGGGAGCTGTTTTTT. It translates to CASSANIALGGNTGELFF. V and J are TRBV13 and TRBJ2-2; weak D call: TRBD2 (6 bases). Germline CDR1 and CDR2: PRHDT and FYEKMQ (reference sequence). V gave up 5 bases and J gave up 1 base, with 20 bases separating them. CDR3 length: 18 amino acids.

This rearrangement joins TRBV2 to TRBJ1-1; 8 nucleotides line up with TRBD1. Trimming cost V 4 bases and J 11 bases; bases outside gene matches: 12. CDR1 and CDR2 (germline): SNHLY, FYNNEI. The CDR3 covers 14 residues. The CDR3 sequence: CASSARRQGTAAFF. The CDR3 nucleotides read TGTGCCAGCAGTGCCCGACGACAGGGGACTGCCGCTTTCTTT.

This chain links TRBV27 with TRBJ2-7, with D perhaps TRBD1 (5 bases). The CDR3 contains 17 residues. V was cut by 5 bases and J by 0 bases, with 20 bases left in between. Germline V gene sequence: CDR1 MNHEY, CDR2 SMNVEV (reference sequence). CDR3 sequence reads: CASSPTMGQTYSYEQYF. The CDR3 nucleotides are TGTGCCAGCAGTCCCACAATGGGGCAGACATACTCCTACGAGCAGTACTTC.

The CDR3 coding sequence is TGTGCCAGCAGCTTGCGACAGGGCTGGGGCTACACCTTC. The encoded protein is CASSLRQGWGYTF. This rearrangement joins TRBV5-6 to TRBJ1-2; 7 bases are a match to TRBD1. Trimming at V came to 1 base and at J to 8 bases, leaving 5 bases not matched to a gene. Germline lookup yields CDR1 SGHDT and CDR2 YYEEEE. This CDR3 has 13 amino acids.

This chain uses TRBV18 with TRBJ2-7; 8 bases match TRBD2. After removal of 6 bases from V and 3 bases from J, the junction contained 4 bases not matched to a gene. Germline loops: CDR1 KGHSH, CDR2 LQKENI. There are 13 residues in the CDR3. CDR3 protein: CASSGGGFYEQYF. CDR3 nucleotide sequence: TGTGCCAGCTCTGGCGGGGGGTTCTACGAGCAGTACTTC.

This rearrangement joins TRBV7-9 to TRBJ1-5; D is possibly TRBD1 (5 bases). The CDR3 covers 15 residues. V lost 5 bases and J 7 bases, leaving 18 bases between the germline ends. CDR1 SEHNR and CDR2 FQNEAQ come from the germline V gene (reference sequence). The CDR3 sequence is CASSPSGGVGQPQHF. CDR3 coding DNA: TGTGCCAGCAGCCCCTCCGGGGGGGTTGGCCAGCCCCAGCATTTT.

J is TRBJ1-1 and V is TRBV28; D is perhaps TRBD1 (5 bases). V lost 3 bases, J lost 4 bases, and 9 bases lay in between. This CDR3 comprises 13 residues. In germline, CDR1 is MDHEN, CDR2 SYDVKM. The CDR3 reads CASSFPGPTEAFF. The CDR3 bases are TGTGCCAGCAGTTTTCCAGGGCCCACTGAAGCTTTCTTT. Full variable domain (rest looked up from reference TRBV28 and TRBJ1-1): DVKVTQSSRYLVKRTGEKVFLECVQDMDHENMFWYRQDPGLGLRLIYFSYDVKMKEKGDIPEGYSVSREKKERFSLILESASTNQTSMYLCASSFPGPTEAFFGQGTRLTVV.

This rearrangement joins TRBV27 to TRBJ2-7; D is perhaps TRBD2 (5 bases). CDR3 length: 12 amino acids. V was trimmed by 3 bases and J by 5 bases, leaving 8 bases between them. The germline CDR1 and CDR2 sequences are MNHEY and SMNVEV (reference sequence). CDR3 residues: CASSFPGNEQYF. CDR3 nucleotides: TGTGCCAGCAGTTTCCCGGGGAACGAGCAGTACTTC.

The chain is built from TRBV5-4 and TRBJ2-1, with 9 nucleotides matching TRBD2. Trimming removed 3 bases from V and 5 bases from J; junction bases left unmatched: 9. This CDR3 has 16 residues. From germline, CDR1 is SGHNT and CDR2 YYREEE (reference sequence). In DNA, the CDR3 is TGTGCCAGCAGCTGGGTGGGGCTAGCGGGGAACAATGAGCAGTTCTTC. Protein product: CASSWVGLAGNNEQFF.

This clone appeared a single time. V gene TRBV7-9 combines with J gene TRBJ2-3; D gene ambiguous. The V end lost 3 bases, the J end lost 0 bases, and 10 bases lay between the germline ends. CDR3 length equals 15 residues. Germline CDR1 and CDR2: SEHNR and FQNEAQ (reference sequence). CDR3 DNA sequence: TGTGCCAGCAGCTTTTGGAGCAGTAGCACAGATACGCAGTATTTT. This gives the protein CASSFWSSSTDTQYF.

This clone has just a few counts. The chain is built from TRBV5-6 and TRBJ2-3, with 9 positions matching TRBD2. The V gene end was trimmed by 4 bases and the J gene end by 3 bases; junction bases not matched to a gene: 6. The germline CDR1 and CDR2 sequences are SGHDT and YYEEEE. The CDR3 is made up of 15 amino acids. The CDR3: CASSVRLAATDTQYF. As DNA, the CDR3 is TGTGCCAGCAGCGTAAGACTAGCGGCGACAGATACGCAGTATTTT.

The chain recombines TRBV7-3 with TRBJ2-1; 9 nucleotides line up with TRBD1. V lost 4 bases, J lost 5 bases, and 6 bases stayed unmatched. There are 15 residues in the CDR3. From germline, CDR1 is SGHTA and CDR2 FQGTGA. This chain's CDR3 is CASSSTGGVHNEQFF. As DNA, the CDR3 is TGTGCCAGCAGCTCGACAGGGGGTGTTCACAATGAGCAGTTCTTC. The variable domain in full, with the rest retrieved from reference TRBV7-3 and TRBJ2-1, is GAGVSQTPSNKVTEKGKYVELRCDPISGHTALYWYRQSLGQGPEFLIYFQGTGAADDSGLPNDRFFAVRPEGSVSTLKIQRTERGDSAVYLCASSSTGGVHNEQFFGPGTRLTVL.

The chain is built from TRBV4-1 and TRBJ2-3, with 9 bases identical to TRBD1. Germline-derived CDR1 and CDR2 are MGHRA and YSYEKL. The CDR3 is made up of 14 amino acids. Germline trimming cut 8 bases from V and 5 bases from J; bases unmatched to any gene: 8. The CDR3 loop reads CASLGTGRGDTQYF. In nucleotides, the CDR3 is TGCGCCAGCTTAGGGACAGGGCGGGGAGATACGCAGTATTTT.

A single count supports this clone. The rearrangement joins TRBV18 to TRBJ2-5; possible D gene TRBD2, 5 bases. The V gene lost 2 bases and the J gene lost 4 bases, with 5 bases spanning the gap. This CDR3 region has 12 residues. Germline V CDR1 and CDR2: KGHSH, LQKENI. DNA for the CDR3: TGTGCCAGCTCACCAGGAGGAGAGACCCAGTACTTC. It translates to CASSPGGETQYF.

This chain connects TRBV18 to TRBJ1-5, with D maybe TRBD1 (6 bases). Trimming removed 3 bases at V and 15 bases at J, with 18 bases between. Germline CDR1 is KGHSH and CDR2 is LQKENI. The CDR3 contains 13 residues. The CDR3 DNA is TGTGCCAGCTCACCCGAGGGGGGAGGGACCAGGCATTTT. The encoded protein is CASSPEGGGTRHF.

As to this clone: One end of the junction fails to match germline, which may point to a read error. This chain's CDR3 is CASSSGVDQPQNF. The CDR3 DNA reads as TGTGCCAGCAGCTCAGGGGTTGATCAGCCCCAGAATTTT. V is TRBV5-6 and J is TRBJ1-5; possibly TRBD1 for D (6 bases). Germline V gene sequence: CDR1 SGHDT, CDR2 YYEEEE. The CDR3 is 13 amino acids.